The rows below give T cell receptor beta chains drawn from one sample of a study of identical twins. From the 5' RACE reads, TCRdb called clonotypes with MiXCR, one entry per CDR3 protein. The sample comprises 1.5 million to 2 million distinct CDR3 sequences, around a third of which are singletons, and approximately 0.25% rests with the top ten. The material sequenced was cord blood. Every receptor here comes from a newborn girl in good health. CDR3s include the opening cysteine and the closing phenylalanine or tryptophan. A D gene is named only where the DNA matches it firmly. Only part of the rows carry a size: once, few, many, or a class if the clone is expanded.

>TRBD2|TRBJ2-5|many|TRBV4-2
CASSRTSEETQYF
TGTGCCAGCAGCCGGACTAGCGAAGAGACCCAGTACTTC
>TRBD1|TRBJ1-1|NA|TRBV20-1
CSARRRDRGGETEAFF
TGCAGTGCTAGACGCCGGGACAGGGGAGGAGAGACTGAAGCTTTCTTT
>NA|TRBJ2-7|NA|TRBV10-3
CAISMNRAYEQYF
TGTGCCATCAGTATGAACAGGGCCTACGAGCAGTACTTC
>NA|TRBJ2-6|NA|TRBV27
CASSWVSSGANVLTF
TGTGCCAGCAGTTGGGTCAGCTCTGGGGCCAACGTCCTGACTTTC
>NA|TRBJ2-4|NA|TRBV12-3/TRBV12-4
CAGSFRTPTKQYF
TGTGCCGGCAGTTTCCGGACACCCACAAAGCAGTACTTC
>NA|TRBJ2-3|NA|TRBV9
CASSEEDNTDTQYF
TGTGCCAGCAGCGAGGAGGACAACACAGATACGCAGTATTTT
>NA|TRBJ2-2|NA|TRBV20-1
CSARRQGGGTGELFF
TGCAGTGCTAGGAGGCAGGGAGGAGGCACCGGGGAGCTGTTTTTT
>NA|TRBJ2-7|few|TRBV6-5
CASSRHGQSYEQYF
TGTGCCAGCAGCCGACACGGACAGTCCTACGAGCAGTACTTC
>NA|TRBJ1-1|NA|TRBV9
CASTGGVDTEAFF
TGTGCCAGCACGGGAGGGGTCGACACTGAAGCTTTCTTT
>NA|TRBJ1-2|few|TRBV20-1
CSAVTGKSYGYTF
TGCAGTGCTGTAACAGGGAAATCCTATGGCTACACCTTC
>TRBD1|TRBJ2-7|few|TRBV12-3/TRBV12-4
CASSFGSRTGTYEQYF
TGTGCCAGCAGTTTCGGTTCCCGGACAGGGACCTACGAGCAGTACTTC
>TRBD2|TRBJ2-1|NA|TRBV20-1
CSAQRLAGVYYNEQFF
TGCAGTGCTCAACGACTAGCGGGGGTCTACTACAATGAGCAGTTCTTC
>NA|TRBJ1-1|NA|TRBV12-3/TRBV12-4
CASSLDGMTEAFF
TGTGCCAGCAGTTTAGATGGGATGACTGAAGCTTTCTTT
>NA|TRBJ1-1|NA|TRBV5-1
CASSSRDRTEAFF
TGCGCCAGCAGCTCCAGGGATAGGACTGAAGCTTTCTTT
>NA|TRBJ1-1|NA|TRBV4-1
CASRRTTNTEAFF
TGCGCCAGCAGACGGACGACGAACACTGAAGCTTTCTTT
>NA|TRBJ1-6|few|TRBV20-1
CSARQFYRDGHNSPLHF
TGCAGTGCTAGACAGTTTTACCGGGACGGCCATAATTCACCCCTCCACTTT
>NA|TRBJ1-2|few|TRBV20-1
CSVARGPYGYTF
TGCAGTGTGGCAAGAGGGCCCTATGGCTACACCTTC
>NA|TRBJ2-5|NA|TRBV21-1
CASRQALTGGETQYF
TGTGCCAGCAGGCAAGCTCTTACAGGGGGAGAGACCCAGTACTTC
>NA|TRBJ2-1|NA|TRBV10-3
CAISDGASYNEQFF
TGTGCCATCAGTGATGGGGCCTCCTACAATGAGCAGTTCTTC
>NA|TRBJ2-5|NA|TRBV12-3/TRBV12-4
CASSLAGGRIRTQYF
TGTGCCAGCAGTTTAGCGGGGGGTAGAATAAGGACCCAGTACTTC
>NA|TRBJ1-2|few|TRBV27
CASSLSWAGEEYGYTF
TGTGCCAGCAGTTTATCCTGGGCAGGGGAAGAGTATGGCTACACCTTC
>TRBD2|TRBJ2-2|few|TRBV9
CASSATSGRVEELFF
TGTGCCAGCAGCGCGACTAGCGGGAGGGTGGAGGAGCTGTTTTTT
>TRBD2|TRBJ2-3|few|TRBV2
CASSELAGVIDTQYF
TGTGCCAGCAGTGAACTAGCGGGAGTTATAGATACGCAGTATTTT
>TRBD1|TRBJ1-5|NA|TRBV20-1
CSATPDRDSNQPQHF
TGCAGTGCGACCCCCGACAGGGATAGCAATCAGCCCCAGCATTTT
>TRBD1|TRBJ1-2|NA|TRBV10-3
CAIKFAGTGGWGYTF
TGTGCCATCAAGTTCGCCGGGACAGGGGGATGGGGCTACACCTTC
>TRBD2|TRBJ2-5|NA|TRBV5-1
CASSSGVAGASQETQYF
TGCGCCAGCAGCTCAGGGGTAGCGGGGGCCTCCCAAGAGACCCAGTACTTC
>NA|TRBJ2-7|NA|TRBV20-1
CSARANGRSYEQYF
TGCAGTGCTAGAGCCAATGGCAGATCCTACGAGCAGTACTTC
>NA|TRBJ1-1|NA|TRBV20-1
CSARDAQGTEAFF
TGCAGTGCTAGAGATGCTCAGGGCACTGAAGCTTTCTTT
>NA|TRBJ1-2|many|TRBV6-1
CASSENGFYGYTF
TGTGCCAGCAGTGAAAATGGATTCTATGGCTACACCTTC
>NA|TRBJ1-5|few|TRBV28
CASRLRGGDQPQHF
TGTGCCAGCAGACTCAGGGGCGGGGACCAGCCCCAGCATTTT
>NA|TRBJ1-1|few|TRBV20-1
CSARTDHNTEAFF
TGCAGTGCTAGGACAGATCATAACACTGAAGCTTTCTTT
>TRBD1|TRBJ2-7|NA|TRBV12-3/TRBV12-4
CASRQGQVSSYEQYF
TGTGCCAGCAGACAAGGACAGGTCTCGTCCTACGAGCAGTACTTC
>NA|TRBJ2-1|NA|TRBV28
CASSLWGRPMGAYNEQFF
TGTGCCAGCAGTTTATGGGGGAGACCCATGGGGGCCTACAATGAGCAGTTCTTC
>NA|TRBJ2-3|few|TRBV5-1
CASSSRDLTDTQYF
TGCGCCAGCAGCTCCCGGGACTTAACAGATACGCAGTATTTT
>NA|TRBJ2-5|NA|TRBV3-1
CASSQAGLETQYF
TGTGCCAGCAGCCAGGCCGGGCTTGAGACCCAGTACTTC
>NA|TRBJ1-2|many|TRBV7-9
CASSPGTYGYTF
TGTGCCAGCAGCCCCGGGACTTATGGCTACACCTTC
>NA|TRBJ1-1|NA|TRBV5-1
CASGLGVIMNTEAFF
TGCGCCAGCGGCTTGGGCGTGATCATGAACACTGAAGCTTTCTTT
>NA|TRBJ1-4|few|TRBV7-9
CASSFRLATNEKLFF
TGTGCCAGCAGCTTCCGGTTAGCAACTAATGAAAAACTGTTTTTT
>NA|TRBJ1-2|NA|TRBV5-1
CASSSSPGQYGYTF
TGCGCCAGCAGCTCCAGTCCCGGACAGTATGGCTACACCTTC
>NA|TRBJ2-1|few|TRBV20-1
CSASTSGERYNEQFF
TGCAGTGCTAGTACCTCGGGTGAGAGGTACAATGAGCAGTTCTTC
>NA|TRBJ2-1|NA|TRBV21-1
CASWRRGPPVWEQFF
TGTGCCAGCTGGCGAAGGGGGCCTCCCGTATGGGAGCAGTTCTTC
>TRBD2|TRBJ2-3|few|TRBV6-1
CASSRLAGGDTDTQYF
TGTGCCAGCAGTCGTTTAGCGGGAGGGGACACAGATACGCAGTATTTT
>NA|TRBJ2-7|NA|TRBV20-1
CSASSVSPYEQYF
TGCAGTGCTAGTTCCGTCTCCCCCTACGAGCAGTACTTC
>TRBD1|TRBJ1-4|few|TRBV28
CASSFEQGAREKLFF
TGTGCCAGCAGTTTCGAACAGGGGGCGAGGGAAAAACTGTTTTTT
>NA|TRBJ2-7|NA|TRBV20-1
CSATVVHEQYF
TGCAGTGCTACCGTCGTCCACGAGCAGTACTTC
>TRBD1|TRBJ1-1|NA|TRBV2
CAQGQGVIEAFF
TGTGCCCAAGGACAGGGGGTGATTGAAGCTTTCTTT
>NA|TRBJ2-1|few|TRBV20-1
CSASLRGPYNEQFF
TGCAGTGCTAGTCTTCGGGGACCCTACAATGAGCAGTTCTTC
>NA|TRBJ2-2|NA|TRBV7-9
CASSLGRFTGELFF
TGTGCCAGCAGCTTAGGCAGGTTCACCGGGGAGCTGTTTTTT
>NA|TRBJ2-7|NA|TRBV9
CASSKGGLEYEQYF
TGTGCCAGCAGCAAGGGGGGCCTCGAATACGAGCAGTACTTC
>NA|TRBJ1-1|few|TRBV28
CASNIASGYETNTEAFF
TGTGCCAGCAACATTGCGTCGGGGTACGAGACGAACACTGAAGCTTTCTTT
>TRBD1|TRBJ2-5|NA|TRBV28
CASSPEKIFGQGDQYF
TGTGCCAGCAGTCCCGAAAAAATCTTCGGACAGGGAGACCAGTACTTC
>TRBD2|TRBJ2-3|NA|TRBV3-1
CASSQEILAGSDTQYF
TGTGCCAGCAGCCAAGAAATACTAGCGGGATCAGATACGCAGTATTTT
>TRBD2|TRBJ2-3|once|TRBV10-3
CAISESKSGREGDTQYF
TGTGCCATCAGTGAATCCAAAAGCGGGAGGGAAGGGGATACGCAGTATTTT
>TRBD2|TRBJ2-3|NA|TRBV20-1
CSASSGSGRADTQYF
TGCAGTGCCTCCTCCGGGAGCGGGAGGGCGGATACGCAGTATTTT